The 8 T cell receptor beta chains in this list originate from one sample, sequenced in a study of cytomegalovirus exposure and HLA in healthy donors. 13 Jbeta primers and 60 Vbeta primers were used for the PCR. Sequenced by immunoSEQ multiplex PCR; TCRdb stores in-frame clones only, minus some. The sample gives 19,000 or so clones, about 75% of which show up once; 3.7% is in the top ten. The source material was PBMCs. The receptors stem from a man between 18 and 35 years old in good health and CMV-seronegative.

In regard to this clone: One end of the junction fails to match germline, which may point to a read error. The chain employs TRBV7-7 and TRBJ2-7; D may be TRBD1 (5 bases). The germline V gene has CDR1 SSHAT and CDR2 FNYEAQ (reference sequence). The CDR3 has 14 amino acids. The CDR3 here is CASSLGAGNYEQYF. Here the CDR3 DNA reads TGTGCTAGCAGCTTAGGTGCAGGGAACTACGAGCAGTACTTC.

The chain links TRBV29-1 to TRBJ2-5; 15 nucleotides match TRBD2. V shed 6 bases and J 5 bases; nucleotides not matched to a gene: 7. The CDR3 consists of 15 residues. Germline assignment: CDR1 SQVTM and CDR2 ANQGSEA. The CDR3 DNA reads TGCAGCGTCGACGGGACTAGCGGGGGGTTGGAGACCCAGTACTTC. It translates to CSVDGTSGGLETQYF.

The chain is built from TRBV30 and TRBJ1-2; unclear D gene. This CDR3 comprises 13 residues. The germline V gene encodes CDR1 GTSNPN and CDR2 SVGIG (reference sequence). Trimming removed 0 bases at V and 7 bases at J, with 12 bases between. The CDR3 bases are TGTGCCTGGAGTGTACAGAGGGTAACTGGCTACACCTTC. Encoded protein: CAWSVQRVTGYTF.

The chain couples TRBV6-5 to TRBJ2-7, with TRBD2 matching over 9 bases. Germline assignment: CDR1 MNHEY and CDR2 SVGAGI. Trimming removed 2 bases from V and 3 bases from J; junction bases left unmatched: 8. This CDR3 has 16 residues. The CDR3 DNA reads as TGTGCCAGCAGTTACGGTCGCCTAGCGGGGATCTACGAGCAGTACTTC. Its translation is CASSYGRLAGIYEQYF.

The gene calls are TRBV30 and TRBJ1-1; 9 nucleotides align to TRBD1. This CDR3 is built from 13 residues. Germline CDR1 and CDR2: GTSNPN and SVGIG (reference sequence). Losses at the gene ends were 4 bases for V and 4 bases for J; bases not matched to a gene: 4. CDR3 coding DNA: TGTGCCTGGAAAAGGGACAGGGCCACTGAAGCTTTCTTT. It specifies CAWKRDRATEAFF.

CDR3 loop: CASSTTPGNQPQHF. CDR3 sequence (DNA): TGTGCCAGCAGCACAACCCCCGGGAATCAGCCCCAGCATTTT. This chain uses TRBV9 with TRBJ1-5, with D uncertain. V lost 4 bases to trimming and J lost 4 bases, with 12 bases between them. Germline lookup yields CDR1 SGDLS and CDR2 YYNGEE. This CDR3 spans 14 amino acids.

The rearrangement links TRBV6-5 to TRBJ2-1, with 9 nucleotides matching TRBD2. V dropped 2 bases and J dropped 6; count of bases not matched to a gene: 8. The CDR3 length is 16 residues. Germline CDR1 reads MNHEY; CDR2 reads SVGAGI. The CDR3 region is CASSYVRGGAGNEQFF. In DNA form, the CDR3 reads TGTGCCAGCAGTTACGTGCGCGGGGGGGCGGGCAATGAGCAGTTCTTC.

The chain combines TRBV6-5 with TRBJ2-1; 8 bases match TRBD1. The CDR3 spans 15 residues. The ends lost 6 bases at V and 5 bases at J; junction bases unmatched: 9. Germline values: CDR1 MNHEY, CDR2 SVGAGI. The CDR3 sequence: CASRPSGGIDNEQFF. The DNA for the CDR3 is TGTGCCAGCAGGCCTTCAGGGGGCATCGACAATGAGCAGTTCTTC.